The 9 T cell receptor beta chains presented below share a single source sample, sequenced in a study of human T cells and chemical hapten exposure. TCRdb re-derived calls from the RACE reads in MiXCR, one entry per CDR3 protein. Of about 300,000 distinct CDR3 sequences listed, 5.5% were seen once; the top ten hold around 8.8%. Time point here: pre-sensitization, week 0. Treatment noted: therapeutic diphenylcyclopropenone sensitization with weekly scalp DPC. Specimen: whole blood, collected in connection with sensitization to the hapten diphenylcyclopropenone (DPC). These receptors all come from a woman between 18 and 29 years old with alopecia areata. Some clones in this sample may be carry-over from other donors' samples.

This clonotype was found many times. The chain has TRBV29-1 and TRBJ2-1; no clear D. Germline V gives CDR1 SQVTM, CDR2 ANQGSEA. The CDR3 has 14 amino acids. V shed 0 bases and J shed 4 bases, with 10 bases lying between them. CDR3 protein: CSVEDQFGYNEQFF. In DNA, the CDR3 is TGCAGCGTTGAAGATCAGTTCGGGTACAATGAGCAGTTCTTC.

The sample holds many counts of this clonotype. The chain combines TRBV7-9 with TRBJ1-1; the match to TRBD1 covers 8 bases. The CDR3 contains 15 residues. J gave up 2 bases and V 5 bases, and 7 bases lay outside the gene matches. The germline gives CDR1 SEHNR, CDR2 FQNEAQ (reference sequence). The CDR3 sequence: CASSRQGSVNTEAFF. The CDR3 DNA sequence: TGTGCCAGCAGCCGACAGGGGAGTGTAAACACTGAAGCTTTCTTT.

This clonotype was observed a few times. V is TRBV29-1 and J is TRBJ2-3; the D is unclear. Deletions cut 7 bases from V and 0 bases from J, with 5 bases between. The CDR3 spans 11 residues. From germline, CDR1 is SQVTM and CDR2 ANQGSEA. The CDR3 sequence is CSAVSTDTQYF. CDR3 sequence (DNA): TGCAGCGCAGTCAGCACAGATACGCAGTATTTT.

This clonotype was detected ten times or more. This sequence joins TRBV28 and TRBJ2-1, with 10 nucleotides matching TRBD2. The trim removed 8 bases at V and 5 bases at J, leaving 6 bases unmatched. Germline V CDR1 and CDR2: MDHEN, SYDVKM. The CDR3 is made up of 14 amino acids. CDR3 bases: TGTGCCAGCCTACTAGCGGGGATAGACAATGAGCAGTTCTTC. Its translation is CASLLAGIDNEQFF.

This clonotype appeared a few times. The chain recombines TRBV28 with TRBJ2-3; 10 nucleotides agree with TRBD2. Germline CDR1 is MDHEN and CDR2 is SYDVKM. The CDR3 has 14 amino acids. The V gene end was trimmed by 11 bases and the J gene end by 5 bases; junction bases not matched to a gene: 10. For the CDR3, the DNA is TGTGCCGTCCAAAGCGGGGGGGCGATAGATACGCAGTATTTT. It is translated as CAVQSGGAIDTQYF.

This clonotype was seen more than once but under ten times. This sequence joins TRBV7-2 and TRBJ2-3; D is undetermined. Germline V gives CDR1 SGHTA, CDR2 FQGNSA. The CDR3 is made up of 13 amino acids. V was pared by 5 bases and J by 6 bases, with 12 bases between. In DNA form, the CDR3 reads TGTGCCAGCAGCCCCTTCCCCTCCGATACGCAGTATTTT. This sequence encodes CASSPFPSDTQYF.

The CDR3: CASSPPSDRFRGTDTQYF. CDR3 nucleotides: TGTGCCAGCAGCCCACCCAGTGACAGGTTCCGCGGCACAGATACGCAGTATTTT. The V and J genes are TRBV9 and TRBJ2-3; tentatively, D is TRBD1 (6 bases). The CDR3 has 18 residues. Germline-derived CDR1 and CDR2 are SGDLS and YYNGEE. V was shortened by 4 bases and J by 1 base, with 22 bases between the two germline ends.

This clonotype was recorded a few times. The V and J genes are TRBV7-6 and TRBJ1-2; 11 bases are shared with TRBD1. This CDR3 is 16 amino acids long. V dropped 2 bases and J dropped 4; count of bases not matched to a gene: 6. CDR1 and CDR2 from the germline V gene are SGHVS and FNYEAQ. The CDR3 sequence: CASSLTGQGAVYGYTF. CDR3 in DNA: TGTGCCAGCAGCTTAACCGGACAGGGGGCGGTCTATGGCTACACCTTC.

This clonotype has at least ten counts. The gene calls are TRBV7-2 and TRBJ2-3; D possibly uses TRBD1 or TRBD2 (5 bases each). V was clipped by 3 bases and J by 4 bases, with 11 bases between them. This CDR3 contains 14 residues. Per the germline V gene, CDR1 is SGHTA and CDR2 is FQGNSA. The CDR3 spells CASSFQQDSDTQYF. DNA for the CDR3: TGTGCCAGCAGCTTCCAACAGGACTCAGATACGCAGTATTTT.